In its sample, the clone carrying this T cell receptor beta chain was seen many times. Its target is not known. The germline gives CDR1 KGHSH, CDR2 LQKENI. V gave up 3 bases and J gave up 3 bases; unmatched junction bases: 2. CDR3 length: 14 residues. The sample originates from a study of neurological immune-mediated disorders. Study at large: In a group of around 35 multiple sclerosis patients, 31 had the relapsing-remitting type and 3 had the secondary progressive type.

Study results and caveats: Sharing of CDR3 amino acid sequences among expanded clones across subjects was absent, suggesting private repertoires in all groups. The multiple sclerosis repertoire cluster was associated with no clinical or MRI feature.

The cDNA came from 5'RACE with 10-nucleotide random UMIs. TCRdb used MiXCR to reprocess the 5' RACE reads, holding one entry per CDR3 protein. Of about 120,000 distinct CDR3 sequences listed, roughly 3.2% are singletons. The receptor comes from a woman aged 25 to 39 with multiple sclerosis. The V call is TRBV18, the J call TRBJ1-1; the match to TRBD1 covers 9 bases. The specimen was PBMCs. CDR3 in DNA: TGTGCCAGCTCACCCGGGACAGGGTACACTGAAGCTTTCTTT. This encodes CASSPGTGYTEAFF.